Listed below are T cell receptor beta chains from one sample, sequenced in a study of spatial heterogeneity in lung cancer. One entry per CDR3 protein, called by TCRdb with MiXCR from the 5' RACE reads. The profile covers about 38,000 distinct CDR3 sequences, with around 5.2% appearing a single time and roughly 27% taken by the ten largest. The input for sequencing was PBMCs, taken at surgery. The source of these receptors is a female donor with early-stage non-small cell lung cancer. Each CDR3 is given with its conserved first and last residue. The D gene is left open where the match is weak. Clone size is not always given. Where it is, it says once, few, many or a class for expanded clones.

D | J | V | length | size | DNA | CDR3
TRBD2 | TRBJ2-1 | TRBV27 | 17 | few | TGTGCCAGCAGTTTCCGGACTAGCGGGGGGGCCTACAATGAGCAGTTCTTC | CASSFRTSGGAYNEQFF
. | TRBJ2-3 | TRBV5-1 | 14 | many | TGCGCCAGCAGCTTTTACAGGGTGCGGGATACGCAGTATTTT | CASSFYRVRDTQYF
. | TRBJ2-7 | TRBV7-6 | 13 | few | TGTGCCAGCAGCTTCAGCCAGCGAGGTGGGCAGTACTTC | CASSFSQRGGQYF
. | TRBJ1-1 | TRBV30 | 14 | many | TGTGCCTGGAGTGTAACTACAGCGAACACTGAAGCTTTCTTT | CAWSVTTANTEAFF
TRBD1 | TRBJ2-1 | TRBV12-3/TRBV12-4 | 16 | many | TGTGCCAGCAGTTACCCGGGACAGGGCAAAGGCAATGAGCAGTTCTTC | CASSYPGQGKGNEQFF
. | TRBJ1-6 | TRBV11-2 | 14 | few | TGTGCCAGCAGCCCCTTCGATCCCAATTCACCCCTCCACTTT | CASSPFDPNSPLHF
. | TRBJ1-2 | TRBV30 | 13 | . | . | CAWATGTGFNSTF
TRBD1 | TRBJ1-1 | TRBV7-9 | 14 | few | TGTGCCAGCAGCCCCAGGGGGCGACACACTGAAGCTTTCTTT | CASSPRGRHTEAFF
. | TRBJ1-5 | TRBV2 | 13 | many | TGTGCCAGCAAGGGAGATAGCAATCAGCCCCAGCATTTT | CASKGDSNQPQHF
. | TRBJ2-2 | TRBV20-1 | 12 | many | TGCAGTGCCCTGGTTAACACCGGGGAGCTGTTTTTT | CSALVNTGELFF
. | TRBJ2-3 | TRBV7-2 | 15 | few | TGTGCCAGCAGTAAAGTTGTGGGGGGCGCAGATACGCAGTATTTT | CASSKVVGGADTQYF
TRBD1 | TRBJ2-1 | TRBV2 | 14 | many | TGTGCCAGCAGAGAAGACAGGGTTAGCAATGAGCAGTTCTTC | CASREDRVSNEQFF
. | TRBJ2-2 | TRBV7-3 | 14 | few | TGTGCCAGCAGCCCCTCAGGGGCCACCGGGGAGCTGTTTTTT | CASSPSGATGELFF
. | TRBJ2-7 | TRBV12-3/TRBV12-4 | 13 | many | TGTGCCAGCCGGTACGGGCGGTCGGGCGAGCAGTACTTC | CASRYGRSGEQYF
. | TRBJ1-5 | TRBV7-8 | 14 | few | TGTGCCAGCAGCTTAGAGGGCAGACATCAGCCCCAGCATTTT | CASSLEGRHQPQHF
TRBD2 | TRBJ2-2 | TRBV10-3 | 18 | many | TGTGCCATCAGTAGCCCGGGACTAGCGGGGGAATGGACCGGGGAGCTGTTTTTT | CAISSPGLAGEWTGELFF
. | TRBJ1-2 | TRBV5-6 | 12 | many | TGTGCCAGCAGCTTGGTGGTCTATGGCTACACCTTC | CASSLVVYGYTF
. | TRBJ1-1 | TRBV7-2 | 14 | many | TGTGCCAGCAGCTTATTTGCAGGGCCCACTGAAGCTTTCTTT | CASSLFAGPTEAFF
. | TRBJ1-1 | TRBV6-5 | 14 | many | TGTGCCAGCCAAGGTACAGGGTCAAACACTGAAGCTTTCTTT | CASQGTGSNTEAFF
. | TRBJ2-5 | TRBV10-3 | 13 | many | TGTGCCATCAGTGTCGGGGGCTTAGAGACCCAGTACTTC | CAISVGGLETQYF
. | TRBJ2-2 | TRBV10-3 | 15 | many | TGTGCCATCAGTGAGAGGGGACCGAACACCGGGGAGCTGTTTTTT | CAISERGPNTGELFF
. | TRBJ2-5 | TRBV5-1 | 13 | few | TGCGCCAGCAGCTTGGCCGACGGGGAGACCCAGTACTTC | CASSLADGETQYF
TRBD2 | TRBJ2-3 | TRBV5-4 | 16 | many | TGTGCCAGCAGCCTAGCGGGAGGACATAGCACAGATACGCAGTATTTT | CASSLAGGHSTDTQYF